The source of this T cell receptor (beta chain) is a study of blood T cell repertoires in COVID-19 (dated by TCRdb to the early 2020s). For context, the study as a whole: The collaborator samples originated in the United States, Italy and Spain and spanned the acute and convalescent phases of COVID-19. The prospective study material was composed of cDNA or gDNA derived from T cells, B-cell-depleted T cells, or PBMCs. The dataset comprised deeply sampled blood TCRbeta repertoires from subjects exposed to, actively infected with, or recovered from COVID-19. The repertoires were released in a freely available public database intended as a resource for research on the immune response to SARS-CoV-2. Samples came from the ongoing ImmuneRACE study (first 160 participants) plus 1,254 subjects from 6 global collaborators. The sample metadata nearly always contained a de-identified subject ID, COVID-19 status, age in years and sex. Where available, HLA class I and class II types were obtained from metadata supplied by the sample provider rather than from assay-based typing.

The immunoSEQ Assay, a bias-controlled multiplex PCR, was used to amplify TCRbeta CDR3 regions from genomic DNA. The original pipeline was this. The number of nucleated cells in each sample was estimated from the amplification of reference gene primers within the assay. Sequence reads were collapsed and filtered to measure the absolute abundance of every unique TCRbeta CDR3 rearrangement. For each sample, productive Simpson clonality was calculated by taking the square root of Simpson's diversity index across productive rearrangements. TCRdb limited this immuneACCESS table to in-frame rearrangements with V and J called. A share of clones is missing; checked studies link under half to unresolved V genes, and the rest is unexplained. Clonal size and the V and J genes are those of that table, whereas D and trimming came from the DNA. The sample profile shows some 75,000 clones; 70% to 90% of them were found once. The leading ten clones occupy around 2.7% of the sample.

The CDR3, cysteine through phenylalanine, is 13 amino acids long. CDR3 DNA is the only sequence kept; it has 39 bases, read in frame from the first base. V is trimmed back by 9 bases and J by 5 bases, and the junction contains 5 bases that no gene match accounts for. CDR1 and CDR2 are drawn from the germline V gene: SNHLY, FYNNEI. This clone was detected a few times. Its antigen is not yet known. No base-level quality is on record; no much larger clone is a single base apart. The collaborating institutions used their own protocols to collect whole blood in K2EDTA tubes. For TCRbeta analysis, collaborator samples were shipped as frozen whole blood, as isolated PBMCs, or as DNA extracted from either sample type. Results and caveats for the whole study, not just this receptor: The amount of clinical and demographic metadata varied by source and participant and was provided uncurated.

The V gene is TRBV2 and the J gene is TRBJ2-1; a stretch of 9 junction bases matches TRBD1. Source material: peripheral blood. This receptor was taken from a man aged 65-85 years with active or convalescent COVID-19. The base sequence is TGTGCCAGTAACCGGGACAGGGACAATGAGCAGTTCTTC. This yields the protein CASNRDRDNEQFF.